The 30 T cell receptor beta chains below come from one sample, sequenced in a study of blood T cells in healthy people across ages. Using a J-beta primer mix together with a sample-barcoded 5' primer, a second PCR was run for about 6 to 11 cycles. TCRdb reprocessed the 5' RACE reads with MiXCR, giving one entry per CDR3 protein. Here the sample spans roughly 1,000,000 distinct CDR3 sequences, 20% to 25% being singletons. These data were also filed under a second study, of T cells of mothers and their children.

Sequenced material: blood. The receptors originated from a girl aged 2 to 10 in good health.

The chain is built from TRBV6-1 and TRBJ1-1; weak D call: TRBD1 (6 bases). With 6 bases removed from V and 5 bases from J, the gap between germline ends came to 13 bases. Germline V gives CDR1 MNHNS, CDR2 SASEGT. This CDR3 has 13 amino acids. CDR3 sequence: CASRPRGETEAFF. CDR3 sequence (DNA): TGTGCCAGCAGGCCCAGGGGAGAGACTGAAGCTTTCTTT.

This clonotype was observed a handful of times. This chain connects TRBV18 to TRBJ1-1; D is unclear. Deletions cut 3 bases from V and 11 bases from J, with 16 bases between. The germline V gene has CDR1 KGHSH and CDR2 LQKENI. The CDR3 runs 13 residues. CDR3 residues: CASSPNGDGGAFF. CDR3 coding DNA: TGTGCCAGCTCACCGAACGGAGACGGTGGGGCTTTCTTT.

V gene TRBV5-5 combines with J gene TRBJ1-1, with D unclear. From germline, CDR1 is SGHKS and CDR2 YYEKEE (reference sequence). CDR3 length: 14 amino acids. Trimming took 4 bases from V and 0 from J, leaving 10 bases between them. The CDR3 nucleotides are TGTGCCAGCAGCGCACACGACCTGAACACTGAAGCTTTCTTT. This codes for CASSAHDLNTEAFF.

This clonotype has just a few counts. The rearrangement links TRBV12-3 or TRBV12-4 to TRBJ1-1; no definite D call. The V and J ends lost 5 bases and 5 bases respectively, with 9 bases between them. The CDR3 runs to 12 residues. The CDR3 DNA follows: TGTGCCAGCAGTACATGGGAGACTGAAGCTTTCTTT. Its translation is CASSTWETEAFF.

The chain recombines TRBV27 with TRBJ2-1; a weak D match, TRBD2 (7 bases). Germline V CDR1 and CDR2: MNHEY, SMNVEV (reference sequence). This CDR3 is built from 14 residues. The V and J ends lost 6 bases and 7 bases respectively, with 16 bases between them. The CDR3 sequence is CASRLGGPANEQFF. CDR3 coding DNA: TGTGCCAGCAGATTGGGGGGGCCGGCAAATGAGCAGTTCTTC.

The chain joins TRBV3-1 to TRBJ2-7, with unresolved D. Germline CDR1 LGHDT, CDR2 YNNKEL (reference sequence). Deletions cut 0 bases from V and 5 bases from J, with 17 bases between. The CDR3 consists of 16 residues. For the CDR3, the DNA is TGTGCCAGCAGCCAAGATGAATCCCGCGGAGTGGACGAGCAGTACTTC. Encoded protein: CASSQDESRGVDEQYF.

J is TRBJ2-1 and V is TRBV7-2, with D unresolved. V was cut by 2 bases and J by 2 bases, with 7 bases left in between. The germline V gene has CDR1 SGHTA and CDR2 FQGNSA. The CDR3 contains 14 residues. In DNA, the CDR3 is TGTGCCAGCAGCTTAAGTGACGCCTACAATGAGCAGTTCTTC. Translated: CASSLSDAYNEQFF.

This clonotype has only a few counts. The CDR3 DNA is TGTGCCAGCAGCCTTCTGACGGTCTCCTACGAGCAGTACTTC. Its protein is CASSLLTVSYEQYF. The chain joins TRBV13 to TRBJ2-5, with no clear D. Matching the DNA end better, TRBJ2-7 makes the J call doubtful. The CDR3 contains 14 residues. Germline V gene lookup returns CDR1 PRHDT and CDR2 FYEKMQ (reference sequence).

This clonotype was seen more than once but under ten times. The rearrangement uses TRBV4-1 and TRBJ2-5, with 9 positions matching TRBD2. Gene TRBJ2-7 matches the end of the DNA better, so the J call may be wrong. Germline-derived CDR1 and CDR2 are MGHRA and YSYEKL. The CDR3 sequence is 15 residues long. CDR3 sequence: CASSQRTSESYEQYF. The CDR3 DNA reads as TGCGCCAGCAGCCAACGGACTAGCGAATCCTACGAGCAGTACTTC.

The rearrangement links TRBV11-2 to TRBJ2-1, with 10 bases matching TRBD2. This CDR3 has 13 residues. Trimming at V came to 8 bases and at J to 4 bases, leaving 2 bases not matched to a gene. CDR1 is SGHAT and CDR2 is FQNNGV in the germline V gene. In DNA, the CDR3 is TGTGCCAGCGCTAGCGGGAGTTACAATGAGCAGTTCTTC. Its protein product is CASASGSYNEQFF.

Only a few counts were recorded for this clonotype. The chain combines TRBV3-1 with TRBJ2-7; D is unresolved. The V and J ends lost 1 base and 6 bases respectively, with 10 bases between them. The germline CDR1 and CDR2 sequences are LGHDT and YNNKEL (reference sequence). CDR3 length: 13 amino acids. The CDR3 DNA is TGTGCCAGCAGCCAAGTTACTGAAGCCGAGCAGTACTTC. Translating it yields CASSQVTEAEQYF.

This chain connects TRBV4-1 to TRBJ2-7; 8 nucleotides agree with TRBD2. The CDR3 runs to 13 residues. The V gene's germline CDR1 is MGHRA and CDR2 YSYEKL. The V and J ends lost 6 bases and 6 bases, in that order; junction bases with no gene match: 7. CDR3 sequence: CASSSSGSAEQYF. CDR3 nucleotide sequence: TGCGCCAGCAGTTCAAGCGGGAGTGCCGAGCAGTACTTC.

The J gene is TRBJ2-1, the V gene TRBV2, with 10 nucleotides matching TRBD2. CDR1 is SNHLY and CDR2 is FYNNEI in the germline V gene. The V gene end was trimmed by 2 bases and the J gene end by 5 bases; junction bases not matched to a gene: 3. The length of the CDR3 is 15 residues. In nucleotides, the CDR3 is TGTGCCAGCAGTGAAAGACTAGCGGGCCACAATGAGCAGTTCTTC. Amino acid sequence: CASSERLAGHNEQFF. The full variable domain, completed using reference TRBV2 and TRBJ2-1, is EPEVTQTPSHQVTQMGQEVILRCVPISNHLYFYWYRQILGQKVEFLVSFYNNEISEKSEIFDDQFSVERPDGSNFTLKIRSTKLEDSAMYFCASSERLAGHNEQFFGPGTRLTVL.

This clonotype occurred many times. This chain uses TRBV6-2 or TRBV6-3 with TRBJ2-6; no clear D gene. This CDR3 has 16 amino acids. Germline CDR1 is MNHEY and CDR2 is SVGEGT. Trimming removed 8 bases from V and 0 bases from J, with 14 bases in between. CDR3 in DNA: TGTGCCAGCTTCGCTCGTGCGCCCTCTGGGGCCAACGTCCTGACTTTC. This translates into CASFARAPSGANVLTF.

The rearrangement joins TRBV29-1 to TRBJ2-7, with 7 nucleotides matching TRBD2. The V gene's germline CDR1 is SQVTM and CDR2 ANQGSEA. V lost 2 bases, J lost 5 bases, and 6 bases stayed unmatched. The CDR3 totals 13 residues. Here the CDR3 reads CSVESGGGNEQYF. CDR3 bases: TGCAGCGTTGAATCGGGAGGAGGGAACGAGCAGTACTTC.

This sequence joins TRBV20-1 and TRBJ2-5; D ambiguous. The DNA end favors TRBJ2-1, so the J call may be wrong. CDR1 is DFQATT and CDR2 is SNEGSKA in the germline V gene (reference sequence). This CDR3 has 15 amino acids. CDR3 nucleotides: TGCAGTGCTAGAGATGGTACCTTCTCCTACAATGAGCAGTTCTTC. Its translation is CSARDGTFSYNEQFF.

This clonotype was recorded a few times. The rearrangement uses TRBV7-3 and TRBJ1-1; TRBD1 is a possible D gene (6 bases). Between the trimmed V and J ends, which lost 4 bases and 1 base, there was a span of 10 bases. The CDR3 contains 14 residues. From germline, CDR1 is SGHTA and CDR2 FQGTGA. The CDR3 region has the DNA TGTGCCAGCAGCTCACAGGGTTGGAACACTGAAGCTTTCTTT. Amino acids: CASSSQGWNTEAFF.

In this sample, this clonotype turned up a few times. Likely a read error: the CDR3 ends without its conserved phenylalanine or tryptophan. The V gene is TRBV7-3, the J gene TRBJ1-1, with D uncertain. Looked up from germline, CDR1 is SGHTA and CDR2 is FQGTGA. The CDR3 runs to 14 residues. Trimming took 0 bases from V and 0 from J, leaving 5 bases between them. The DNA of the CDR3 is TGTGCCAGCAGCTTAACGCCAGTGAACACTGAAGCTTTCCTT. This translates into CASSLTPVNTEAFL.

V and J are TRBV27 and TRBJ2-5; a weak D match, TRBD1 (6 bases). Trimming stripped 3 bases from V and 7 bases from J, with 15 bases between. The CDR3 has 14 amino acids. Germline V gene data show CDR1 as MNHEY and CDR2 as SMNVEV (reference sequence). For the CDR3, the DNA is TGTGCCAGCAGTTTGGGGGCCCCCATCGGGACCCAGTACTTC. This translates into CASSLGAPIGTQYF.

This clonotype was recorded a few times. This chain joins TRBV6-2 or TRBV6-3 and TRBJ2-3; D remains unclear. The CDR3 contains 16 residues. Germline V gene lookup returns CDR1 MNHEY and CDR2 SVGEGT. V was trimmed by 0 bases and J by 3 bases, leaving 13 bases between them. The CDR3 sequence: CASSYSTYSSTDTQYF. The DNA of the CDR3 is TGTGCCAGCAGTTACTCGACTTACTCCTCGACAGATACGCAGTATTTT.

J is TRBJ2-5 and V is TRBV28; a weak D match, TRBD2 (6 bases). The CDR3 contains 14 residues. Germline CDR1 is MDHEN and CDR2 is SYDVKM. V was trimmed by 2 bases and J by 4 bases, leaving 11 bases between them. The CDR3 reads CASSLLAIPETQYF. The CDR3 DNA sequence: TGTGCCAGCAGTTTACTAGCGATCCCAGAGACCCAGTACTTC.

V gene TRBV7-3 combines with J gene TRBJ2-3; D may correspond to TRBD1 or TRBD2 (5 bases each). Germline V gives CDR1 SGHTA, CDR2 FQGTGA. The CDR3 totals 14 residues. V lost 5 bases and J lost 6, with 15 bases in between. CDR3 sequence reads: CASSLSGPSDTQYF. CDR3 nucleotides: TGTGCCAGCAGCCTGTCGGGACCTTCTGATACGCAGTATTTT.

This chain connects TRBV27 to TRBJ1-4; TRBD1 matches at 8 bases. CDR1 and CDR2 (germline): MNHEY, SMNVEV (reference sequence). V lost 3 bases to trimming and J lost 7 bases; unmatched junction nucleotides: 4. The CDR3 totals 14 residues. CDR3 amino acids: CASSFRGRSEKLFF. CDR3 in DNA: TGTGCCAGCAGTTTCAGGGGGCGAAGTGAAAAACTGTTTTTT.

V usage is TRBV11-1 and J usage is TRBJ2-2, with 7 bases aligning to TRBD1. J gave up 4 bases and V 5 bases, and 7 bases lay outside the gene matches. The CDR3 runs to 15 residues. Germline values: CDR1 SGHAT, CDR2 FQDESV (reference sequence). The CDR3 DNA sequence: TGTGCCAGCAGCGTGACAGGGTTTAGCACCGGGGAGCTGTTTTTT. This sequence encodes CASSVTGFSTGELFF.

The chain has TRBV7-9 and TRBJ2-3; 12 bases are shared with TRBD2. From germline, CDR1 is SEHNR and CDR2 FQNEAQ (reference sequence). The length of the CDR3 is 19 residues. V was pared by 5 bases and J by 1 base, with 13 bases of the junction left unmatched. In nucleotides, the CDR3 is TGTGCCAGCAGCCCCCTCCGGGCTAGCGGGGGGGCCGGCACAGATACGCAGTATTTT. Protein: CASSPLRASGGAGTDTQYF.

The chain joins TRBV6-1 to TRBJ2-4; D is ambiguous. The CDR3 loop spans 13 amino acids. The germline CDR1 and CDR2 sequences are MNHNS and SASEGT. V lost 6 bases and J 5 bases, leaving 11 bases between the germline ends. The CDR3 nucleotides are TGTGCCAGCAGATCTCCCCCCGAAAACATTCAGTACTTC. It specifies CASRSPPENIQYF.

This chain uses TRBV20-1 with TRBJ2-5; 8 bases agree with TRBD2. Looked up from germline, CDR1 is DFQATT and CDR2 is SNEGSKA (reference sequence). J lost 10 bases, V lost 2 bases, and 9 bases had no gene match. The CDR3 runs 13 residues. CDR3 in DNA: TGCAGTGCTAGAAAAGCGGGGGAACCCGGCCAGTACTTC. This sequence encodes CSARKAGEPGQYF.

V and J are TRBV20-1 and TRBJ2-5, with D possibly TRBD1 on 5 matching bases. This CDR3 has 13 residues. CDR1 is DFQATT, CDR2 SNEGSKA, per germline (reference sequence). The CDR3 nucleotides read TGCAGAGCCAAGGGGCAGGGCCTGGAGACCCAGTACTTC. Protein: CRAKGQGLETQYF.

This clonotype was counted only a few times. The rearrangement joins TRBV4-1 to TRBJ1-1; a weak D match, TRBD1 (5 bases). With 1 base removed from V and 4 bases from J, the gap between germline ends came to 13 bases. CDR3 length equals 15 residues. The germline gives CDR1 MGHRA, CDR2 YSYEKL. CDR3 region: CASSQVEKGSTEAFF. Here the CDR3 DNA reads TGCGCCAGCAGCCAAGTTGAGAAGGGGAGCACTGAAGCTTTCTTT.

The V gene is TRBV4-2, the J gene TRBJ2-7, with D uncertain. Germline CDR1 LGHNA, CDR2 YNFKEQ. The CDR3 has 15 amino acids. The V and J ends lost 2 bases and 0 bases respectively, with 11 bases between them. The DNA for the CDR3 is TGTGCCAGCAGCCAAAGGAAAAGCTACTCCTACGAGCAGTACTTC. This gives the protein CASSQRKSYSYEQYF.